This T cell receptor (beta chain) was identified during a study of cytomegalovirus exposure and HLA in healthy donors. Across the whole study: Of all 400 or so donors who were genotyped, roughly 81% belonged to the Caucasian-associated ancestry cluster. Study findings and constraints: For most TCR beta V segments, an earlier analysis put the productive rate at about 90% or about 30% of the time. In a later analysis, donors in an Asian-associated ancestry cluster reportedly had fewer N-insertions in productive TCRs than the cohort mean.

The V and J ends lost 4 bases and 0 bases respectively, with 11 bases between them. The CDR3 has 15 residues. Germline lookup yields CDR1 SGDLS and CDR2 YYNGEE. Comment on this clone: Its antigen is not known.

The primer mix had 60 Vbeta and 13 Jbeta primers. This table comes from immunoSEQ multiplex PCR, and its TCRdb copy is limited to in-frame clones, with some not included. The sample records 85,000 to 95,000 clones, around 68% being singletons. Sequencing input: PBMCs. The chain carries TRBV9 and TRBJ1-3; possibly TRBD1 for D (5 bases). The clonotype was recovered from a man aged 25-40 years in good health and CMV-seropositive. In DNA, the CDR3 is TGTGCCAGCAGCCCCGGGGGGATCTCTGGAAACACCATATATTTT. It is translated as CASSPGGISGNTIYF.